The 18 T cell receptor beta chains presented below share a single source sample, sequenced in a study of response to subunit inactivated influenza vaccine. From the RT-PCR reads, TCRdb called clonotypes with MiXCR, one entry per CDR3 protein. The sample records 700,000 to 800,000 distinct CDR3 sequences, approximately 17% being singletons. Source: PBMCs from blood, taken approximately 5 days after vaccination. The receptors shown here come from a man between 50 and 59 years old who received an inactivated influenza vaccine.

This clonotype was counted at least ten times. The chain carries TRBV7-2 and TRBJ2-1; 11 bases align to TRBD2. V gave up 1 base and J gave up 7 bases; unmatched junction bases: 0. CDR3 length: 14 residues. The germline V gene encodes CDR1 SGHTA and CDR2 FQGNSA. As DNA, the CDR3 is TGTGCCAGCAGCTTAGGGACTAGCGGGAATGAGCAGTTCTTC. Residues: CASSLGTSGNEQFF.

The chain uses TRBV11-2 and TRBJ2-3; 11 bases align to TRBD2. The CDR3 consists of 16 residues. The V gene end was trimmed by 5 bases and the J gene end by 4 bases; junction bases not matched to a gene: 8. Germline CDR1 and CDR2: SGHAT and FQNNGV. CDR3 sequence (DNA): TGTGCCAGCAGCACCGTCATAGCGGGGGGGCCAGATACGCAGTATTTT. Its translation is CASSTVIAGGPDTQYF.

This clonotype appeared a few times. V and J are TRBV29-1 and TRBJ2-1; 7 bases align to TRBD1. This CDR3 is 15 amino acids long. Trimming removed 3 bases from V and 0 bases from J; junction bases left unmatched: 5. CDR1 and CDR2 from the germline V gene are SQVTM and ANQGSEA. The CDR3 spells CSVEGTVSSYNEQFF. CDR3 bases: TGCAGCGTTGAGGGGACAGTCAGCTCCTACAATGAGCAGTTCTTC.

This clonotype has only a few counts. V and J are TRBV29-1 and TRBJ2-5; D may match TRBD1 or TRBD2 (6 bases each). The germline V gene encodes CDR1 SQVTM and CDR2 ANQGSEA. The V and J ends lost 3 bases and 5 bases respectively, with 13 bases between them. The CDR3 loop spans 13 amino acids. CDR3 sequence reads: CSVDARGGETQYF. CDR3 nucleotide sequence: TGCAGCGTTGACGCCCGAGGGGGGGAGACCCAGTACTTC.

V is TRBV12-3 or TRBV12-4 and J is TRBJ2-7; D not certain. Trimming took 0 bases from V and 2 from J, leaving 11 bases between them. CDR3 length: 15 residues. The CDR3 sequence: CASSLASSAPYEQYF. The CDR3 DNA is TGTGCCAGCAGTTTAGCTAGCTCAGCCCCCTACGAGCAGTACTTC.

This clonotype has only a few counts. The rearrangement joins TRBV6-5 to TRBJ1-6; TRBD1 aligns across 8 bases. J was trimmed by 7 bases and V by 2 bases; bases with no gene match: 1. From germline, CDR1 is MNHEY and CDR2 SVGAGI. CDR3 size: 14 residues. DNA of the CDR3: TGTGCCAGCAGTTACGACAGGGGAAATTCACCCCTCCACTTT. It yields the protein CASSYDRGNSPLHF.

This clonotype was recorded many times. This CDR3 reads CASSQGRDEQFF. The DNA of the CDR3 is TGTGCCAGCAGCCAAGGGCGGGATGAGCAGTTCTTC. The gene calls are TRBV4-2 and TRBJ2-1, with D possibly being TRBD2 (5 bases). Trimming took 1 base from V and 8 from J, leaving 6 bases between them. The germline gives CDR1 LGHNA, CDR2 YNFKEQ. The CDR3 is 12 residues long.

The chain employs TRBV6-1 and TRBJ2-5; possibly TRBD2 for D (5 bases). Germline lookup yields CDR1 MNHNS and CDR2 SASEGT. The CDR3 length is 17 residues. V lost 2 bases and J 2 bases, leaving 18 bases between the germline ends. The CDR3 here is CASSESFSAAGQETQYF. Written as DNA, the CDR3 is TGTGCCAGCAGTGAATCTTTCTCAGCCGCGGGTCAAGAGACCCAGTACTTC.

V gene TRBV5-1 combines with J gene TRBJ2-3; weak D call: TRBD1 (6 bases). From germline, CDR1 is SGHRS and CDR2 YFSETQ. The CDR3 contains 16 residues. Trimming left V 2 bases short and J 2 bases short, with 15 bases between. CDR3 amino acids: CASSFSTGLNTDTQYF. The CDR3 DNA reads as TGCGCCAGCAGCTTTTCGACAGGTTTAAACACAGATACGCAGTATTTT.

This clonotype was seen just once. The genes are TRBV7-8 and TRBJ2-3; 7 nucleotides line up with TRBD1. This CDR3 spans 14 amino acids. The trim removed 4 bases at V and 4 bases at J, leaving 5 bases unmatched. The germline V gene encodes CDR1 SGHVS and CDR2 FQNEAQ. The CDR3 loop reads CASSSPGTADTQYF. In DNA form, the CDR3 reads TGTGCCAGCAGCTCACCCGGGACAGCAGATACGCAGTATTTT.

The CDR3 protein is CASSYPLVRVETQYF. The CDR3 bases are TGTGCCAGCAGCTACCCTCTAGTGCGGGTGGAGACCCAGTACTTC. This chain connects TRBV6-5 to TRBJ2-5; TRBD2 is a possible D gene (5 bases). Germline assignment: CDR1 MNHEY and CDR2 SVGAGI. Trimming cost V 6 bases and J 5 bases, with 19 bases left between them. The CDR3 covers 15 residues.

The CDR3 bases are TGTGCCAGCAGCTTCCCCCCGGGACAGGGCCAAGTCCACACAGATACGCAGTATTTT. It translates to CASSFPPGQGQVHTDTQYF. The rearrangement joins TRBV11-2 to TRBJ2-3; 9 positions agree with TRBD1. The CDR3 sequence is 19 residues long. The germline CDR1 and CDR2 sequences are SGHAT and FQNNGV. Trimming removed 3 bases from V and 2 bases from J; junction bases left unmatched: 15.

The genes are TRBV7-2 and TRBJ1-1, with D uncertain. The CDR3 totals 14 residues. V was shortened by 2 bases and J by 1 base, with 8 bases between the two germline ends. Germline-derived CDR1 and CDR2 are SGHTA and FQGNSA. CDR3 sequence: CASSLLQANTEAFF. The CDR3 DNA reads TGTGCCAGCAGCTTACTCCAGGCGAACACTGAAGCTTTCTTT.

The chain links TRBV7-2 to TRBJ2-5; the match to TRBD2 covers 9 bases. There are 14 residues in the CDR3. V dropped 5 bases and J dropped 5; count of bases not matched to a gene: 6. The germline V gene encodes CDR1 SGHTA and CDR2 FQGNSA. The CDR3 is CASSGTSPSETQYF. The CDR3 DNA reads TGTGCCAGCAGCGGGACTAGCCCTAGCGAGACCCAGTACTTC.

CDR3 loop: CASSQTGREGYTF. CDR3 nucleotides: TGCGCCAGCAGCCAGACAGGCAGGGAGGGCTACACCTTC. This rearrangement joins TRBV4-3 to TRBJ1-2, with D possibly matching TRBD1 (6 bases). The CDR3 covers 13 residues. Germline V gene lookup returns CDR1 LGHNA and CDR2 YSLEER. Trimming stripped 3 bases from V and 8 bases from J, with 13 bases between.

In its sample, this clonotype was seen a few times. The chain carries TRBV4-1 and TRBJ1-1, with D perhaps matching TRBD1 (6 bases). Trimming took 4 bases from V and 9 from J, leaving 24 bases between them. CDR3 length: 16 amino acids. Germline lookup yields CDR1 MGHRA and CDR2 YSYEKL. The CDR3 sequence is CASSPKWGLTDDKAFF. DNA of the CDR3: TGCGCCAGCAGCCCCAAGTGGGGGCTCACGGATGACAAAGCTTTCTTT.

This clonotype was observed a few times. The V call is TRBV29-1, the J call TRBJ2-5, with 8 bases identical to TRBD2. The CDR3 contains 16 residues. Germline CDR1 and CDR2: SQVTM and ANQGSEA. Unmatched junction bases numbered 7, after V lost 0 bases and J lost 1 base. CDR3 amino acids: CSVEEQRGRTQETQYF. The CDR3 bases are TGCAGCGTTGAAGAACAGCGCGGGAGGACCCAAGAGACCCAGTACTTC.

This clonotype was detected ten times or more. The rearrangement links TRBV4-3 to TRBJ2-7, with TRBD1 as a possible D gene (6 bases). This CDR3 has 15 residues. Trimming removed 0 bases at V and 4 bases at J, with 13 bases between. Germline V gene data show CDR1 as LGHNA and CDR2 as YSLEER. CDR3 sequence (DNA): TGCGCCAGCAGCCAAGAGGCGACAGGATCGTACGAGCAGTACTTC. Its protein product is CASSQEATGSYEQYF.